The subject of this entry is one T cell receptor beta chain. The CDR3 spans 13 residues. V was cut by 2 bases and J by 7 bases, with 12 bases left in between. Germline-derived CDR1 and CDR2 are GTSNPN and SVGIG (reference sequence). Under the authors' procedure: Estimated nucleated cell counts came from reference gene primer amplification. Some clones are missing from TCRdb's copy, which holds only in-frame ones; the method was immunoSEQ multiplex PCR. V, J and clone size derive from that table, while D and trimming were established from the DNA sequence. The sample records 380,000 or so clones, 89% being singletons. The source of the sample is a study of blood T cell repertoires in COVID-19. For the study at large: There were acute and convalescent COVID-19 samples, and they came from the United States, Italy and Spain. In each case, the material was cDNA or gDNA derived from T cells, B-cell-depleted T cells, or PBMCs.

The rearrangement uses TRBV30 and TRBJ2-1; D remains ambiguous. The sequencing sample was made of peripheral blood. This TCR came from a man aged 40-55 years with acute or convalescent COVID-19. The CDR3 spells CAWSPPSLNEQFF. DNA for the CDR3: TGTGCCTGGAGTCCTCCTAGTTTGAATGAGCAGTTCTTC.